The 12 T cell receptor beta chains given below trace back to one sample, sequenced in a study of TIL therapy for anti-PD-1-resistant metastatic lung cancer. The libraries were made with immunoSEQ v3. Generated by immunoSEQ multiplex PCR, the TCRdb table keeps only in-frame clones and is missing some. The sample lists about 59,000 clones; more than 80% were seen once. Time point in this sample: pre-treatment sample, taken before nivolumab and TIL therapy. The starting material was blood, obtained at baseline. These TCRs come from a person aged 25 to 79 with non-small cell lung cancer.

This sequence joins TRBV10-3 and TRBJ1-3; D perhaps matches TRBD1 (5 bases). The CDR3 loop spans 13 amino acids. CDR1 and CDR2 from the germline V gene are ENHRY and SYGVKD. V gave up 10 bases and J gave up 0 bases, with 10 bases separating them. Here the CDR3 reads CATGGVSGNTIYF. The CDR3 DNA is TGTGCCACCGGAGGGGTCTCTGGAAACACCATATATTTT.

The CDR3 DNA reads as TGTGCCACCAGCAGCAGCGAGGGGTCACGCACCGGGGAGCTGTTTTTT. Its protein product is CATSSSEGSRTGELFF. The chain uses TRBV15 and TRBJ2-2, with D perhaps TRBD1 or TRBD2 (5 bases each). V shed 3 bases and J shed 4 bases, with 15 bases lying between them. The length of the CDR3 is 16 residues. From germline, CDR1 is LNHNV and CDR2 YYDKDF (reference sequence).

This chain connects TRBV6-4 to TRBJ1-2; 7 nucleotides agree with TRBD1. CDR3 length: 13 residues. Germline values: CDR1 MRHNA, CDR2 SNTAGT. J lost 10 bases, V lost 5 bases, and 10 bases had no gene match. The CDR3 sequence is CASSQTGLLAYTF. CDR3 DNA: TGTGCCAGCAGTCAGACAGGGCTCTTAGCCTACACCTTC.

This clone turned up a few times. This chain links TRBV5-6 with TRBJ2-1; D is undetermined. Trimming removed 2 bases at V and 14 bases at J, with 14 bases between. The CDR3 runs 12 residues. Germline V gives CDR1 SGHDT, CDR2 YYEEEE. CDR3 amino acids: CASSLKDLGKFF. The CDR3 DNA is TGTGCCAGCAGCTTAAAAGACCTGGGGAAGTTCTTC.

The CDR3 coding sequence is TGTGCCAGCAGTTCCTGGGGCGCTATGAACACTGAAGCTTTCTTT. It translates to CASSSWGAMNTEAFF. The chain carries TRBV6-2 or TRBV6-3 and TRBJ1-1; TRBD1 is a possible D gene (5 bases). This CDR3 comprises 15 residues. CDR1 and CDR2 (germline): MNHEY, SVGEGT. The ends were cut back, 4 bases at V and 0 bases at J, with 12 bases in the middle.

V usage is TRBV19 and J usage is TRBJ2-5, with D possibly being TRBD1 (5 bases). CDR3 length: 14 amino acids. Germline lookup yields CDR1 LNHDA and CDR2 SQIVND (reference sequence). The germline V and J ends were trimmed by 3 bases and 5 bases, with 13 bases remaining between them. The CDR3 sequence: CASSIWQGGETQYF. The DNA for the CDR3 is TGTGCCAGTAGTATTTGGCAGGGTGGGGAGACCCAGTACTTC.

The gene calls are TRBV4-3 and TRBJ2-2; D ambiguous. The CDR3 is made up of 16 amino acids. Germline CDR1 LGHNA, CDR2 YSLEER. Trimming removed 0 bases from V and 5 bases from J, with 13 bases in between. CDR3 region: CASSQEAAPRTGELFF. CDR3 sequence (DNA): TGCGCCAGCAGCCAAGAAGCAGCACCGAGAACCGGGGAGCTGTTTTTT.

This clone was detected a few times. This chain uses TRBV27 with TRBJ1-6; D unclear. This CDR3 is built from 15 residues. Trimming removed 5 bases at V and 6 bases at J, with 14 bases between. Per germline, CDR1 MNHEY and CDR2 SMNVEV (reference sequence). The CDR3 region is CASSPSTVFNSPLHF. CDR3 nucleotides: TGTGCCAGCAGTCCCAGCACAGTTTTTAATTCACCCCTCCACTTT.

This rearrangement joins TRBV7-2 to TRBJ2-7; 7 nucleotides agree with TRBD2. With V trimmed by 4 bases and J by 4 bases, 16 bases remained unmatched. This CDR3 region has 17 residues. CDR1 SGHTA and CDR2 FQGNSA come from the germline V gene. DNA for the CDR3: TGTGCCAGCAGCTCCAAAACGACCGTGACTAGCAGGTACGAGCAGTACTTC. This encodes CASSSKTTVTSRYEQYF.

This sequence joins TRBV27 and TRBJ2-1, with 14 bases fitting TRBD2. The CDR3 is 16 amino acids. Germline trimming cut 3 bases from V and 7 bases from J; bases unmatched to any gene: 5. Germline CDR1 reads MNHEY; CDR2 reads SMNVEV (reference sequence). The CDR3 DNA follows: TGTGCCAGCAGTTTCATCGGGACTAGCGGGGGAAATGAGCAGTTCTTC. Protein: CASSFIGTSGGNEQFF.

The gene calls are TRBV5-1 and TRBJ2-6; either TRBD1 or TRBD2 may fit D (5 bases each). V was cut by 4 bases and J by 4 bases, with 18 bases left in between. Germline V gene data show CDR1 as SGHRS and CDR2 as YFSETQ. The CDR3 has 17 residues. DNA for the CDR3: TGCGCCAGCAGCCTTTTTGTTGGGGGATCCGGGGCCAACGTCCTGACTTTC. It yields the protein CASSLFVGGSGANVLTF.

The J gene is TRBJ1-1, the V gene TRBV5-1; D not resolved. This CDR3 has 15 amino acids. V lost 0 bases and J 6 bases, leaving 15 bases between the germline ends. Germline values: CDR1 SGHRS, CDR2 YFSETQ. CDR3 nucleotide sequence: TGCGCCAGCAGCTTGGCCCAGGTTCCGTCCGCTGAAGCTTTCTTT. It specifies CASSLAQVPSAEAFF.